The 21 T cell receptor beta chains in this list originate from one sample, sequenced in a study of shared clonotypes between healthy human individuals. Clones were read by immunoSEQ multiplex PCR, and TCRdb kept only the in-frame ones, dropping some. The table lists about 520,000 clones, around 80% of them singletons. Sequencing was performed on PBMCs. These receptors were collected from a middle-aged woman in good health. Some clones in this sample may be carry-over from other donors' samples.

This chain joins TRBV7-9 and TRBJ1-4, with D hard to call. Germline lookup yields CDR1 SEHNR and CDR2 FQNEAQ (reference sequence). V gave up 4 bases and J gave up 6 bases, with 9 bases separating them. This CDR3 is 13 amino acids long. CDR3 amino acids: CASSSWTDEKLFF. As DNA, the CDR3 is TGTGCCAGCAGCTCTTGGACGGATGAAAAACTGTTTTTT.

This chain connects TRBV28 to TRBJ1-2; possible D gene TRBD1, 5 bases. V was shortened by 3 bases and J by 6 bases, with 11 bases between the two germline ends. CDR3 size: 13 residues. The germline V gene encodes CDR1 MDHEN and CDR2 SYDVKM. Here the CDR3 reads CASSLGGANGYTF. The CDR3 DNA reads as TGTGCCAGCAGTTTGGGGGGAGCTAATGGCTACACCTTC.

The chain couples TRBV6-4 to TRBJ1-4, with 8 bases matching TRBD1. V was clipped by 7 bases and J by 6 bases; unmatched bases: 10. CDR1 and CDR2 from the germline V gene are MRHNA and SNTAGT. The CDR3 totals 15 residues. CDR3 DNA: TGTGCCAGCACCAGACCCCAGGGGGCCTATGAAAAACTGTTTTTT. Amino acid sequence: CASTRPQGAYEKLFF.

DNA of the CDR3: TGTGCCAGCAGCTTAGTTACCGGCGGCACAGATACGCAGTATTTT. Protein sequence: CASSLVTGGTDTQYF. This sequence joins TRBV7-9 and TRBJ2-3; D is undetermined. V was pared by 1 base and J by 1 base, with 9 bases between. From germline, CDR1 is SEHNR and CDR2 FQNEAQ (reference sequence). The CDR3 runs 15 residues.

In DNA form, the CDR3 reads TGTGCCAGCTCACCGAATTTAGGGGACACTGAAGCTTTCTTT. Its protein is CASSPNLGDTEAFF. V usage is TRBV18 and J usage is TRBJ1-1; tentative D call: TRBD1 (5 bases). V was pared by 3 bases and J by 3 bases, with 11 bases between. The germline gives CDR1 KGHSH, CDR2 LQKENI. There are 14 residues in the CDR3.

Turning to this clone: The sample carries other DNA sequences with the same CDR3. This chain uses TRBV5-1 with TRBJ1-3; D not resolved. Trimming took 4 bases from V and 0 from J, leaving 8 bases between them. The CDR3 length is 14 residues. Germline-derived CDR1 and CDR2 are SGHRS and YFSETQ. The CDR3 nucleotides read TGCGCCAGCAGCGCGGACTACTCTGGAAACACCATATATTTT. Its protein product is CASSADYSGNTIYF.

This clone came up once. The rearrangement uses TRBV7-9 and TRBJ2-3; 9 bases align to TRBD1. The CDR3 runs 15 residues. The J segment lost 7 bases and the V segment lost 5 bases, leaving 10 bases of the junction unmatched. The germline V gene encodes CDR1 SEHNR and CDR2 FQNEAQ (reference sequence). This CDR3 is CASSNPGQGQYTQYF. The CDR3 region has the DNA TGTGCCAGCAGCAACCCGGGACAGGGACAGTATACGCAGTATTTT.

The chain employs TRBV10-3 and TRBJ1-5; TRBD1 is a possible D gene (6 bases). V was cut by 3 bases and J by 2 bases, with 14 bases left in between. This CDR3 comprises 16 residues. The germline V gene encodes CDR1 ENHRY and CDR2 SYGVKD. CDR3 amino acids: CAISDGQNRGNQPQHF. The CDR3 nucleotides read TGTGCCATCAGTGACGGTCAGAACAGGGGCAATCAGCCCCAGCATTTT.

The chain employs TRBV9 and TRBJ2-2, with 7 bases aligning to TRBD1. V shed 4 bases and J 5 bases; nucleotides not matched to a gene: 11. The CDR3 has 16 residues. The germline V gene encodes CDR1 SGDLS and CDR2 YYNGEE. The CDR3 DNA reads TGTGCCAGCAGCTTGAGAGGGACAGCTGTTACCGGGGAGCTGTTTTTT. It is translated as CASSLRGTAVTGELFF. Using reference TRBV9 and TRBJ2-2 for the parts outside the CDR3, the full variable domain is DSGVTQTPKHLITATGQRVTLRCSPRSGDLSVYWYQQSLDQGLQFLIQYYNGEERAKGNILERFSAQQFPDLHSELNLSSLELGDSALYFCASSLRGTAVTGELFFGEGSRLTVL.

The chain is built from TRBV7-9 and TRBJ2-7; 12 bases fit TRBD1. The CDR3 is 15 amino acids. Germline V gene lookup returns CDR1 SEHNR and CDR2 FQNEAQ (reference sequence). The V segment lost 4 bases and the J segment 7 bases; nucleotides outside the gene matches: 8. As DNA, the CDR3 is TGTGCCAGCAGCTCCGGGACAGGGGGCCATGTGGAGCAGTACTTC. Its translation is CASSSGTGGHVEQYF.

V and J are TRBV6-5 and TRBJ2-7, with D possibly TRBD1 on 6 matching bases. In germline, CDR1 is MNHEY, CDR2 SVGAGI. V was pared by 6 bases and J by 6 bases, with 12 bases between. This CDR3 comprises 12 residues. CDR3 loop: CASRSLGAEQYF. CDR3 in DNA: TGTGCCAGCAGATCGTTGGGGGCCGAGCAGTACTTC.

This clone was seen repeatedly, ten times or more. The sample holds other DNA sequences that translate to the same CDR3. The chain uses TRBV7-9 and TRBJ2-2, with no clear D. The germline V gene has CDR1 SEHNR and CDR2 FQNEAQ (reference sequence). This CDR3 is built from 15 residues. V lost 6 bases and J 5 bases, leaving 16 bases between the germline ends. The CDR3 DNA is TGTGCCAGCAGTTCCCCCAAAATAAGGACCGGGGAGCTGTTTTTT. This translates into CASSSPKIRTGELFF.

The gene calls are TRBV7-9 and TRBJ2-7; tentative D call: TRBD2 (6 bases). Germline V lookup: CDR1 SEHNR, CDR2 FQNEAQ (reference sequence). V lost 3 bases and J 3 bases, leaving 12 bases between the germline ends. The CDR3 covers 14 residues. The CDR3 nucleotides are TGTGCCAGCAGCTTGGTGGGACTGTACTACGAGCAGTACTTC. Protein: CASSLVGLYYEQYF. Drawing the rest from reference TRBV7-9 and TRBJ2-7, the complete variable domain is DTGVSQNPRHKITKRGQNVTFRCDPISEHNRLYWYRQTLGQGPEFLTYFQNEAQLEKSRLLSDRFSAERPKGSFSTLEIQRTEQGDSAMYLCASSLVGLYYEQYFGPGTRLTVT.

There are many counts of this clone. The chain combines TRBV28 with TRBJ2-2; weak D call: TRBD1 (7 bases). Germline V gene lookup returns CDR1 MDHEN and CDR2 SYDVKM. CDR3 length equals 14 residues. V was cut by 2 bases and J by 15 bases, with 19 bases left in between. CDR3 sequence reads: CASSLGTALASVFF. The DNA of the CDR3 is TGTGCCAGCAGTTTAGGGACAGCCCTAGCGTCGGTGTTTTTT.

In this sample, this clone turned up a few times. CDR3 sequence: CASSPAGNTIYF. The CDR3 region has the DNA TGTGCCAGTAGTCCAGCTGGAAACACCATATATTTT. The chain couples TRBV19 to TRBJ1-3, with no clear D. CDR1 LNHDA and CDR2 SQIVND come from the germline V gene (reference sequence). Trimming removed 5 bases at V and 2 bases at J, with 4 bases between. The CDR3 extends over 12 amino acids.

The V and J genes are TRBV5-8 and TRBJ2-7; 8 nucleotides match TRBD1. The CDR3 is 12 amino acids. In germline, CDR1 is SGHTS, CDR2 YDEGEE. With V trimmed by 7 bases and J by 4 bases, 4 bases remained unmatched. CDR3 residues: CASGDRRYEQYF. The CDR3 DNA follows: TGTGCCAGCGGGGACAGGAGGTACGAGCAGTACTTC.

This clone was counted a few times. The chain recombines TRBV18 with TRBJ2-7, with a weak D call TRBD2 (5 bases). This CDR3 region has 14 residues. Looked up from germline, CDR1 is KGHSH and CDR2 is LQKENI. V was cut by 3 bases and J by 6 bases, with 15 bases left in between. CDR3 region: CASSPRGFSSEQYF. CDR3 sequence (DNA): TGTGCCAGCTCACCTCGGGGATTCAGTAGCGAGCAGTACTTC.

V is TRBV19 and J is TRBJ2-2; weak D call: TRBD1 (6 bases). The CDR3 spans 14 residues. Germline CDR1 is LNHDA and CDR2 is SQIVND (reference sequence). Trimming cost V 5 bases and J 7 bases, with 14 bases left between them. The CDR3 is CASSPTPGVGELFF. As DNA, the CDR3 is TGTGCCAGTAGTCCCACGCCAGGGGTCGGGGAGCTGTTTTTT.

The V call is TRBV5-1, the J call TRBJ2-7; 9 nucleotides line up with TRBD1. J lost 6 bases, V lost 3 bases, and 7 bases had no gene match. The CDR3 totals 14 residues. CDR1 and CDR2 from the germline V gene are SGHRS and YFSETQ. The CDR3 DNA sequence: TGCGCCAGCAGCTCTGGGACAGGGTTCAGCGAGCAGTACTTC. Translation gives CASSSGTGFSEQYF.

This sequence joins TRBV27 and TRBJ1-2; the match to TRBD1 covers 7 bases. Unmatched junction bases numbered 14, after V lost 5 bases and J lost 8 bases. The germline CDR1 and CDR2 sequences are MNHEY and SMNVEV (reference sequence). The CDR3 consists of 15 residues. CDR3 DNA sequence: TGTGCCAGCAGTCCCAACCGGGACAGCCCGACGGGCTACACCTTC. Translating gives CASSPNRDSPTGYTF.

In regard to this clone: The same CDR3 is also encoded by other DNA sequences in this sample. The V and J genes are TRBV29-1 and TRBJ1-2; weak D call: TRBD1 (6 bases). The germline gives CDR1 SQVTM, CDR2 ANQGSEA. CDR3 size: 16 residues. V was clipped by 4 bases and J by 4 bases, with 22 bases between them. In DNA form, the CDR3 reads TGCAGCGTTGGGGAGAGGGGGGCCGATTCCCTCTATGGCTACACCTTC. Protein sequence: CSVGERGADSLYGYTF.